This TCR beta chain was identified during a study of response to subunit inactivated influenza vaccine. The V end was cut by 3 bases, the J end by 7 bases, with 6 bases between. CDR3 length: 11 amino acids. Study outcomes and limitations: Authors suggested that a seasonal influenza vaccination recruits few new T cells each time.

This clonotype has at least ten counts. Its antigen remains unidentified. One entry per CDR3 protein results from TCRdb running MiXCR on the RT-PCR reads. The table records approximately 490,000 distinct CDR3 sequences, under 8.5% of them present only once. The source was PBMCs from blood, collected less than 30 months after vaccination. This chain links TRBV12-3 or TRBV12-4 with TRBJ1-1; weak D call: TRBD1 (5 bases). This sequence was found in a man aged 50 to 75 who received an inactivated influenza vaccine. This CDR3 reads CASSFGGEAFF. The CDR3, as DNA: TGTGCCAGCAGTTTTGGGGGTGAAGCTTTCTTT.